This entry concerns a single TCR beta chain. The data stem from a study of cytomegalovirus exposure and HLA in healthy donors. V shed 4 bases, J shed 6 bases, and the junction held 4 bases outside the gene matches. The germline V gene encodes CDR1 SGHTA and CDR2 FQGTGA. The CDR3 extends over 13 amino acids. The PCR had 60 Vbeta and 13 Jbeta primers. Assay: immunoSEQ multiplex PCR; the TCRdb copy retains only in-frame clones and omits some. The data contain fewer than 250,000 clones, roughly 80% of them singletons. The sequence came from a male donor in good health and CMV-seropositive. The chain uses TRBV7-3 and TRBJ2-7; 9 positions match TRBD2. Specimen: PBMCs. The CDR3 reads CASSSAGGGEQYF. CDR3 bases: TGTGCCAGCAGCTCAGCGGGGGGAGGCGAGCAGTACTTC.